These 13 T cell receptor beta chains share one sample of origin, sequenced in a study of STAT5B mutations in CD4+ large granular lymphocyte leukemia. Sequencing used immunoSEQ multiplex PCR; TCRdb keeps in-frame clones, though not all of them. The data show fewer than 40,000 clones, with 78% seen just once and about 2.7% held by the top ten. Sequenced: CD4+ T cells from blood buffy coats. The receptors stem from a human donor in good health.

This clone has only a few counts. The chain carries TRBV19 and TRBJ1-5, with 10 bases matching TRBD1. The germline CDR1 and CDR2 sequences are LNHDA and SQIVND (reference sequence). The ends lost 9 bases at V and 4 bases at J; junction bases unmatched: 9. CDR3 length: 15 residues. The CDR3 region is CASFPGTGENQPQHF. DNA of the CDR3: TGTGCCAGCTTCCCGGGGACAGGGGAGAATCAGCCCCAGCATTTT.

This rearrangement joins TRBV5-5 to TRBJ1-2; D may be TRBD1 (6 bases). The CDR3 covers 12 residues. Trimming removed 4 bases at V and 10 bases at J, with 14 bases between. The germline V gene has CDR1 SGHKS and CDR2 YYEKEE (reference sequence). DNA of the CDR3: TGTGCCAGCAGCACGACGGCGGGGGCCTACACCTTC. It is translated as CASSTTAGAYTF.

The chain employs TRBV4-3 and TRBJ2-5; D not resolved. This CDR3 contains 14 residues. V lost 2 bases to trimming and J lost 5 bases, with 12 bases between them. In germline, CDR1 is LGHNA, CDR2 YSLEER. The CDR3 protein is CASSQNGGVETQYF. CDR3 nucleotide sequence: TGCGCCAGCAGCCAAAACGGTGGGGTTGAGACCCAGTACTTC.

The CDR3 region is CASSAQDYSGNTIYF. The CDR3 nucleotides are TGTGCCAGCAGCGCACAGGATTACTCTGGAAACACCATATATTTT. The chain employs TRBV9 and TRBJ1-3; D is perhaps TRBD1 (5 bases). The CDR3 loop spans 15 amino acids. Trimming left V 3 bases short and J 0 bases short, with 10 bases between. Germline CDR1 and CDR2: SGDLS and YYNGEE.

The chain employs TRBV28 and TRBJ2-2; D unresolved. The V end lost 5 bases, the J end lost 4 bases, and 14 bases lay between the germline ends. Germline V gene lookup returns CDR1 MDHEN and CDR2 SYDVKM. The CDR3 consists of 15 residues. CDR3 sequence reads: CASSTSTPGTGELFF. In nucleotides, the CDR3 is TGTGCCAGCAGTACCTCTACCCCAGGCACCGGGGAGCTGTTTTTT.

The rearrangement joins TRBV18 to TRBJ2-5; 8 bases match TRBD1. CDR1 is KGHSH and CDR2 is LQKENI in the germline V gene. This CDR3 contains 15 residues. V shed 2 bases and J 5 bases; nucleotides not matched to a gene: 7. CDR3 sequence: CASSPGQGARETQYF. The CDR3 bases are TGTGCCAGCTCACCAGGACAGGGTGCTCGGGAGACCCAGTACTTC.

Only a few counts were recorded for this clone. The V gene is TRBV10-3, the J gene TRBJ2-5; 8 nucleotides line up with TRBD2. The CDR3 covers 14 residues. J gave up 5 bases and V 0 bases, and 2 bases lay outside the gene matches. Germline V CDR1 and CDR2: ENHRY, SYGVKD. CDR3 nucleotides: TGTGCCATCAGTGAGTCGACTAGCGAGGAGACCCAGTACTTC. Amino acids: CAISESTSEETQYF.

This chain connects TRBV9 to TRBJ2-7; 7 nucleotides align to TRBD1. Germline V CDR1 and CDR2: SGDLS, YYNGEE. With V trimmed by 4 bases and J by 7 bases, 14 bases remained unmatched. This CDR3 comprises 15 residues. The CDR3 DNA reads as TGTGCCAGCAGCACCACCGGGACAGCCCTTTCTGAGCAGTACTTC. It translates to CASSTTGTALSEQYF.

The CDR3 DNA is TGTGCCAGCAGCTTTACACAGTCAGTTGCTGAAGCTTTCTTT. Translating gives CASSFTQSVAEAFF. The chain employs TRBV12-1 and TRBJ1-1; the tabulated D call, TRBD1, remains unverified against the DNA. TRBV12-1 is annotated as a pseudogene. The CDR3 is made up of 14 amino acids.

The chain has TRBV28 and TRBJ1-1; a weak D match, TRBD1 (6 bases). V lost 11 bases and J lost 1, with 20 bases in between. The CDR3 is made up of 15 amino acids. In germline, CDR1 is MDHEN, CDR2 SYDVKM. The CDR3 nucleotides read TGTGCCGTCGGGGCCACCGGGACAAGGAACACTGAAGCTTTCTTT. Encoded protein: CAVGATGTRNTEAFF.

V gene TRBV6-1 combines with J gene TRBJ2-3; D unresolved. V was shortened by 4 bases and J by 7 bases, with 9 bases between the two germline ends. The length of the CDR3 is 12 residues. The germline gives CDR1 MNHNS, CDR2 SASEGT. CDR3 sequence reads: CASSGTVYTQYF. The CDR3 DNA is TGTGCCAGCAGTGGGACGGTCTATACGCAGTATTTT.

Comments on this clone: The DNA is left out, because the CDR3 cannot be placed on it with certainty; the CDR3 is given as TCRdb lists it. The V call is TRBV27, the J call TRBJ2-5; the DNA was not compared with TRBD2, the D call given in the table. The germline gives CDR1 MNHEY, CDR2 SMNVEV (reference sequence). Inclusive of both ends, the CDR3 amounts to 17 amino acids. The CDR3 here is CASRKDRGTSFLETQYF.

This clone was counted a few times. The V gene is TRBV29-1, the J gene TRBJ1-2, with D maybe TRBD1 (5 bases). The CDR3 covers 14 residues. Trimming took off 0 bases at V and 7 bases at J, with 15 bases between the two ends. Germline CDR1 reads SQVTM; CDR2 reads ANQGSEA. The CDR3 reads CSVEEGAGWGGYTF. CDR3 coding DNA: TGCAGCGTTGAAGAAGGGGCCGGGTGGGGTGGCTACACCTTC.